The 29 T cell receptor beta chains given below trace back to one sample, sequenced in a study of blood T cell repertoires in COVID-19. Clones were sequenced by immunoSEQ multiplex PCR, and TCRdb holds only the in-frame ones, with some missing. The sample includes around 200,000 clones, roughly 80% of them seen just once. Sequenced input: peripheral blood. The source is a man between 50 and 59 years old who had recovered from COVID-19.

The chain employs TRBV29-1 and TRBJ1-3, with a possible D match to TRBD1 (6 bases). The germline V and J ends were trimmed by 4 bases and 2 bases, with 12 bases remaining between them. Germline V gives CDR1 SQVTM, CDR2 ANQGSEA. The CDR3 loop spans 14 amino acids. The CDR3 loop reads CSVGNTGTGNTIYF. The DNA of the CDR3 is TGCAGCGTTGGTAATACAGGGACTGGAAACACCATATATTTT.

The chain combines TRBV27 with TRBJ1-1; 8 bases agree with TRBD1. The ends lost 5 bases at V and 11 bases at J; junction bases unmatched: 16. This CDR3 comprises 15 residues. Germline CDR1 is MNHEY and CDR2 is SMNVEV (reference sequence). The CDR3 DNA sequence: TGTGCCAGCAGTCAGAGGACAGGGATTATCTCGTCGGCTTTCTTT. This encodes CASSQRTGIISSAFF.

V and J are TRBV4-1 and TRBJ2-3; no clear D. Trimming took off 4 bases at V and 5 bases at J, with 19 bases between the two ends. Germline V gives CDR1 MGHRA, CDR2 YSYEKL. CDR3 length: 16 residues. The CDR3 coding sequence is TGCGCCAGCAGCCGTTTACAGTTCCCAACCGGAGATACGCAGTATTTT. Translating it yields CASSRLQFPTGDTQYF.

V is TRBV27 and J is TRBJ2-7; 13 bases fit TRBD2. CDR1 MNHEY and CDR2 SMNVEV come from the germline V gene (reference sequence). The length of the CDR3 is 14 residues. V dropped 4 bases and J dropped 6; count of bases not matched to a gene: 3. The CDR3 coding sequence is TGTGCCAGCAGTTCATGGACTAGCGGGAGCGAGCAGTACTTC. Amino acids: CASSSWTSGSEQYF.

This chain links TRBV4-1 with TRBJ2-7, with D uncertain. With 4 bases removed from V and 2 bases from J, the gap between germline ends came to 18 bases. The length of the CDR3 is 16 residues. CDR1 is MGHRA and CDR2 is YSYEKL in the germline V gene. The CDR3 here is CASSREPGPATYEQYF. CDR3 bases: TGCGCCAGCAGCCGAGAACCAGGCCCAGCCACCTACGAGCAGTACTTC.

The chain employs TRBV7-8 and TRBJ2-5; D is perhaps TRBD2 (6 bases). CDR1 SGHVS and CDR2 FQNEAQ come from the germline V gene. This CDR3 has 16 amino acids. The V gene lost 2 bases and the J gene lost 5 bases, with 18 bases spanning the gap. CDR3 protein: CASSLRERGREETQYF. As DNA, the CDR3 is TGTGCCAGCAGCTTACGAGAAAGAGGTCGGGAGGAGACCCAGTACTTC. The variable domain in full, completed from reference TRBV7-8 and TRBJ2-5, reads GAGVSQSPRYKVAKRGQDVALRCDPISGHVSLFWYQQALGQGPEFLTYFQNEAQLDKSGLPSDRFFAERPEGSVSTLKIQRTQQEDSAVYLCASSLRERGREETQYFGPGTRLLVL.

This clone was seen a handful of times. The V and J genes are TRBV19 and TRBJ1-1, with D hard to call. The V gene's germline CDR1 is LNHDA and CDR2 SQIVND (reference sequence). V lost 7 bases, J lost 1 base, and 10 bases lay in between. CDR3 size: 13 residues. CDR3: CASKYEKNTEAFF. As DNA, the CDR3 is TGTGCCAGTAAGTACGAGAAGAACACTGAAGCTTTCTTT.

CDR3 residues: CASSSIGGAWNEQFF. In nucleotides, the CDR3 is TGTGCCAGCAGTTCCATTGGGGGGGCTTGGAATGAGCAGTTCTTC. J is TRBJ2-1 and V is TRBV6-2 or TRBV6-3; D might be TRBD2 (7 bases). The CDR3 length is 15 residues. Germline CDR1 and CDR2: MNHEY and SVGEGT. Trimming left V 4 bases short and J 7 bases short, with 17 bases between.

This clone was counted many times. This chain connects TRBV5-6 to TRBJ2-7; the match to TRBD2 covers 11 bases. Trimming cost V 1 base and J 2 bases; bases outside gene matches: 5. Germline V gene sequence: CDR1 SGHDT, CDR2 YYEEEE. This CDR3 spans 16 amino acids. This CDR3 reads CASSLQLAGAPYEQYF. The CDR3 coding sequence is TGTGCCAGCAGCTTGCAACTAGCGGGAGCCCCCTACGAGCAGTACTTC.

Points on this clone: The junction departs from germline at one end; a sequencing error may be responsible. This CDR3 is also generated by other DNA sequences in the sample. V gene TRBV28 combines with J gene TRBJ2-6; D is possibly TRBD2 (7 bases). Germline V gives CDR1 MDHEN, CDR2 SYDVKM. The length of the CDR3 is 20 residues. The CDR3: CASSLFLWEGGSSGANVLTF. DNA for the CDR3: TGTGCCAGCAGTTTATTTTTATGGGAGGGGGGCAGCTCTGGGGCCAACGTTCTGACTTTC.

The gene calls are TRBV11-2 and TRBJ1-3; perhaps TRBD1 as D (5 bases). The CDR3 is made up of 17 amino acids. V lost 2 bases and J 0 bases, leaving 14 bases between the germline ends. Germline loops: CDR1 SGHAT, CDR2 FQNNGV. This CDR3 is CASSLTRITGSGNTIYF. The CDR3 nucleotides read TGTGCCAGCAGCTTAACACGAATAACAGGCTCTGGAAACACCATATATTTT.

V is TRBV7-8 and J is TRBJ1-5; D unresolved. V gave up 3 bases and J gave up 5 bases, with 11 bases separating them. Germline CDR1 is SGHVS and CDR2 is FQNEAQ. The CDR3 runs to 14 residues. CDR3 protein: CASSFNRNDQPQHF. Written as DNA, the CDR3 is TGTGCCAGCAGCTTCAACAGAAATGATCAGCCCCAGCATTTT.

The chain links TRBV29-1 to TRBJ1-1; possible D gene TRBD1, 5 bases. Germline assignment: CDR1 SQVTM and CDR2 ANQGSEA. Trimming cost V 4 bases and J 8 bases, with 20 bases left between them. The CDR3 is made up of 14 amino acids. The CDR3 loop is CSVARGVLKSEAFF. The CDR3 coding sequence is TGCAGCGTTGCGCGGGGGGTACTAAAGTCGGAAGCTTTCTTT.

The gene calls are TRBV9 and TRBJ2-1; 9 nucleotides match TRBD1. V gave up 4 bases and J gave up 1 base; unmatched junction bases: 6. The CDR3 loop spans 16 amino acids. Germline CDR1 SGDLS, CDR2 YYNGEE. The CDR3 DNA reads TGTGCCAGCAGCATCGGACAGGGGAGGTCCTACAATGAGCAGTTCTTC. Its protein is CASSIGQGRSYNEQFF.

This rearrangement joins TRBV7-2 to TRBJ1-2, with a weak D call TRBD1 (6 bases). CDR3 size: 17 residues. Trimming took 1 base from V and 8 from J, leaving 23 bases between them. Per germline, CDR1 SGHTA and CDR2 FQGNSA. CDR3 in amino acids: CASSLDVESGAAEGYTF. CDR3 DNA: TGTGCCAGCAGCTTAGATGTAGAATCAGGGGCTGCGGAGGGCTACACCTTC.

The V call is TRBV27, the J call TRBJ1-5; weak D call: TRBD1 (5 bases). The CDR3 sequence is 14 residues long. With 2 bases removed from V and 3 bases from J, the gap between germline ends came to 8 bases. Germline assignment: CDR1 MNHEY and CDR2 SMNVEV (reference sequence). The CDR3 nucleotides read TGTGCCAGCAGTTTACGGGGGATCAATCAGCCCCAGCATTTT. Encoded protein: CASSLRGINQPQHF.

The V call is TRBV18, the J call TRBJ1-4; the D is unclear. The germline V gene encodes CDR1 KGHSH and CDR2 LQKENI. The CDR3 sequence is 16 residues long. V was cut by 4 bases and J by 1 base, with 13 bases left in between. CDR3 residues: CASSQTIPRTNEKLFF. As DNA, the CDR3 is TGTGCCAGCTCACAAACGATACCGAGAACTAATGAAAAACTGTTTTTT. Full variable domain (rest looked up from reference TRBV18 and TRBJ1-4): NAGVMQNPRHLVRRRGQEARLRCSPMKGHSHVYWYRQLPEEGLKFMVYLQKENIIDESGMPKERFSAEFPKEGPSILRIQQVVRGDSAAYFCASSQTIPRTNEKLFFGSGTQLSVL.

This rearrangement joins TRBV19 to TRBJ1-4; possible D gene TRBD1, 5 bases. V was pared by 5 bases and J by 10 bases, with 11 bases between. The germline CDR1 and CDR2 sequences are LNHDA and SQIVND (reference sequence). There are 12 residues in the CDR3. Here the CDR3 reads CASSQGPGKLFF. CDR3 bases: TGTGCCAGTAGTCAGGGTCCAGGAAAACTGTTTTTT. The complete variable domain, with remaining parts taken from reference TRBV19 and TRBJ1-4, reads DGGITQSPKYLFRKEGQNVTLSCEQNLNHDAMYWYRQDPGQGLRLIYYSQIVNDFQKGDIAEGYSVSREKKESFPLTVTSAQKNPTAFYLCASSQGPGKLFFGSGTQLSVL.

The chain couples TRBV6-2 or TRBV6-3 to TRBJ2-7; D remains ambiguous. This CDR3 is 13 amino acids long. V was cut by 4 bases and J by 0 bases, with 7 bases left in between. Germline values: CDR1 MNHEY, CDR2 SVGEGT. For the CDR3, the DNA is TGTGCCAGCAGTTCGTTGAGCTCCTACGAGCAGTACTTC. It translates to CASSSLSSYEQYF.

The genes are TRBV29-1 and TRBJ2-5; a possible D gene is TRBD1 (5 bases). CDR1 and CDR2 from the germline V gene are SQVTM and ANQGSEA. The V and J ends lost 3 bases and 4 bases respectively, with 9 bases between them. The CDR3 is made up of 12 amino acids. The CDR3 protein is CSVEQGGETQYF. In DNA form, the CDR3 reads TGCAGCGTTGAGCAGGGTGGAGAGACCCAGTACTTC.

This chain links TRBV20-1 with TRBJ2-1; 7 bases agree with TRBD2. Germline CDR1 DFQATT, CDR2 SNEGSKA (reference sequence). CDR3 size: 11 residues. Germline trimming cut 6 bases from V and 9 bases from J; bases unmatched to any gene: 5. CDR3 region: CSARDYGEQFF. The CDR3 DNA reads as TGCAGTGCCCGGGACTACGGTGAGCAGTTCTTC.

The chain employs TRBV3-1 (or the pseudogene TRBV3-2) and TRBJ1-5; 7 nucleotides match TRBD1. This CDR3 spans 15 amino acids. V dropped 0 bases and J dropped 7; count of bases not matched to a gene: 6. Looked up from germline, CDR1 is LGHDT and CDR2 is YNNKEL (reference sequence). DNA for the CDR3: TGTGCCAGCAGCCAAGATCACAGGGGATTCCAGCCCCAGCATTTT. It encodes CASSQDHRGFQPQHF.

V is TRBV24-1 and J is TRBJ1-2; weak D call: TRBD1 (6 bases). This CDR3 contains 13 residues. The germline V and J ends were trimmed by 7 bases and 1 base, with 9 bases remaining between them. Germline CDR1 and CDR2: KGHDR and SFDVKD. CDR3 loop: CATRGAGNYGYTF. CDR3 in DNA: TGTGCCACCAGGGGGGCAGGTAACTATGGCTACACCTTC.

The chain couples TRBV29-1 to TRBJ2-7; 7 nucleotides align to TRBD1. This CDR3 region has 14 residues. V shed 4 bases and J 2 bases; nucleotides not matched to a gene: 8. Germline assignment: CDR1 SQVTM and CDR2 ANQGSEA. CDR3 sequence reads: CSVVGRDSTYEQYF. CDR3 sequence (DNA): TGCAGCGTTGTCGGACGGGACAGTACCTACGAGCAGTACTTC.

The V call is TRBV28, the J call TRBJ2-7, with D unclear. This CDR3 is built from 12 residues. Germline V gene data show CDR1 as MDHEN and CDR2 as SYDVKM. V lost 8 bases, J lost 2 bases, and 10 bases lay in between. CDR3 protein: CASATQAYEQYF. The DNA for the CDR3 is TGTGCCAGCGCTACTCAGGCCTACGAGCAGTACTTC.

V usage is TRBV18 and J usage is TRBJ2-1; 9 nucleotides align to TRBD1. Germline trimming cut 4 bases from V and 8 bases from J; bases unmatched to any gene: 0. Germline V lookup: CDR1 KGHSH, CDR2 LQKENI. This CDR3 contains 12 residues. CDR3 nucleotides: TGTGCCAGCTCACGGACAGGGGATGAGCAGTTCTTC. This encodes CASSRTGDEQFF.

This clone was detected only a few times. This chain connects TRBV9 to TRBJ2-7; D gene ambiguous. Between the trimmed V and J ends, which lost 2 bases and 0 bases, there was a span of 9 bases. The CDR3 contains 14 residues. CDR1 is SGDLS, CDR2 YYNGEE, per germline. The CDR3: CASSVGPSSYEQYF. The CDR3 DNA sequence: TGTGCCAGCAGCGTTGGCCCTAGCTCCTACGAGCAGTACTTC.

This chain links TRBV2 with TRBJ2-3; D is ambiguous. The CDR3 has 12 residues. Looked up from germline, CDR1 is SNHLY and CDR2 is FYNNEI. V was trimmed by 10 bases and J by 0 bases, leaving 8 bases between them. CDR3 amino acids: CANTISTDTQYF. CDR3 nucleotide sequence: TGTGCCAACACTATAAGCACAGATACGCAGTATTTT.

About this clone itself: This sample includes further DNA sequences coding for the same CDR3. The CDR3 DNA follows: TGTGCCAGCAGTTCTAACAGGGTCCACGAGCAGTACTTC. Translating gives CASSSNRVHEQYF. The chain joins TRBV27 to TRBJ2-7; D is perhaps TRBD1 (6 bases). The germline gives CDR1 MNHEY, CDR2 SMNVEV (reference sequence). The V and J ends lost 4 bases and 5 bases respectively, with 12 bases between them. The CDR3 has 13 amino acids.